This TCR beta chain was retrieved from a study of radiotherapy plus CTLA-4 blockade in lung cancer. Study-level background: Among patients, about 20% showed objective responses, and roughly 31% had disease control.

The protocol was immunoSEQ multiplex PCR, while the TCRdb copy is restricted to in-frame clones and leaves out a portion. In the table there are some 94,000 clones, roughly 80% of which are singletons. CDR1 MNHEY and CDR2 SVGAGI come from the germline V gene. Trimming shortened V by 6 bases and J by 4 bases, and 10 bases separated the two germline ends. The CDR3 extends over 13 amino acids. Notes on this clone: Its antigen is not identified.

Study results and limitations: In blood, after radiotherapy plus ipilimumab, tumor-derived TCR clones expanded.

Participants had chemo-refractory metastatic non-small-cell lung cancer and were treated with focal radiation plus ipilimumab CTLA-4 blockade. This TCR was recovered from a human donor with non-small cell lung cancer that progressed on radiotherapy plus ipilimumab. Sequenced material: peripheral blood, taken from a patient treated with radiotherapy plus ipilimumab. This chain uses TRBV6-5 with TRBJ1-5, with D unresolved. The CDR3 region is CASRLDKNQPQHF. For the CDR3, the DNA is TGTGCCAGCAGACTCGACAAGAATCAGCCCCAGCATTTT.